What follows are 25 T cell receptor beta chains derived from one specimen sequenced in a study of blood T cell repertoires in COVID-19. The protocol was immunoSEQ multiplex PCR, while the TCRdb copy is restricted to in-frame clones and leaves out a portion. The table lists 180,000 or so clones, roughly nine tenths of them singletons. The material sequenced was PBMCs or T cells enriched from blood (not recorded which). These TCRs come from a woman aged 40 to 50 with acute COVID-19.

This clone was detected only once. The rearrangement joins TRBV2 to TRBJ1-5; D uncertain. Germline V lookup: CDR1 SNHLY, CDR2 FYNNEI. This CDR3 region has 13 residues. V was cut by 7 bases and J by 9 bases, with 16 bases left in between. The chain's CDR3 is CASTEVWSVPQHF. CDR3 DNA sequence: TGTGCCAGCACCGAGGTCTGGAGCGTGCCCCAGCATTTT.

This clone was seen only a few times. This chain uses TRBV7-9 with TRBJ1-2; the D gene is possibly TRBD1 (6 bases). There are 14 residues in the CDR3. The V gene lost 5 bases and the J gene lost 3 bases, with 13 bases spanning the gap. Looked up from germline, CDR1 is SEHNR and CDR2 is FQNEAQ (reference sequence). The chain's CDR3 is CASSPLGGHYGYTF. CDR3 nucleotide sequence: TGTGCCAGCAGCCCCTTGGGGGGGCACTATGGCTACACCTTC.

The CDR3 protein is CASSRQTGVGSPLHF. In DNA form, the CDR3 reads TGTGCCAGCAGCCGACAGACAGGGGTTGGCTCACCCCTCCACTTT. The chain couples TRBV11-2 to TRBJ1-6, with TRBD1 matching over 8 bases. Germline-derived CDR1 and CDR2 are SGHAT and FQNNGV. The CDR3 totals 15 residues. The trim removed 5 bases at V and 10 bases at J, leaving 10 bases unmatched.

This chain joins TRBV6-2 or TRBV6-3 and TRBJ1-4; TRBD1 is a possible D gene (5 bases). Germline V gene data show CDR1 as MNHEY and CDR2 as SVGEGT. The CDR3 is 14 residues long. Trimming shortened V by 4 bases and J by 7 bases, and 13 bases separated the two germline ends. CDR3 sequence reads: CASSFGRVGEKLFF. DNA for the CDR3: TGTGCCAGCAGTTTTGGCAGGGTTGGTGAAAAACTGTTTTTT.

Regarding this clone: At the DNA level, this CDR3 is encoded by other sequences in the same sample as well. This chain links TRBV4-2 with TRBJ1-5; 9 bases are shared with TRBD1. From germline, CDR1 is LGHNA and CDR2 YNFKEQ. The CDR3 is 14 residues long. Losses at the gene ends were 4 bases for V and 7 bases for J; bases not matched to a gene: 5. CDR3 region: CASSRGQGRQPQHF. In DNA, the CDR3 is TGTGCCAGCAGCCGGGGACAGGGAAGACAGCCCCAGCATTTT.

V gene TRBV28 combines with J gene TRBJ1-4; no firm D call. The CDR3 is made up of 16 amino acids. Trimming took off 1 base at V and 0 bases at J, with 9 bases between the two ends. Germline V gene lookup returns CDR1 MDHEN and CDR2 SYDVKM. The CDR3 region has the DNA TGTGCCAGCAGTTTATATGGAGTTGCAACTAATGAAAAACTGTTTTTT. It codes for CASSLYGVATNEKLFF.

V gene TRBV15 combines with J gene TRBJ1-5; 8 positions match TRBD1. Germline trimming cut 2 bases from V and 4 bases from J; bases unmatched to any gene: 7. The CDR3 is 16 amino acids. Germline loops: CDR1 LNHNV, CDR2 YYDKDF (reference sequence). The CDR3 DNA follows: TGTGCCACCAGCAGACATACAGGGGGTCTTAATCAGCCCCAGCATTTT. Residues: CATSRHTGGLNQPQHF.

The V and J genes are TRBV5-1 and TRBJ2-2, with 7 bases fitting TRBD1. This CDR3 is built from 14 residues. The germline V gene encodes CDR1 SGHRS and CDR2 YFSETQ. V shed 7 bases and J 0 bases; nucleotides not matched to a gene: 3. Here the CDR3 reads CASQGGPNTGELFF. In DNA form, the CDR3 reads TGCGCCAGCCAAGGGGGCCCGAACACCGGGGAGCTGTTTTTT.

The chain has TRBV19 and TRBJ2-5, with 7 bases fitting TRBD2. The J segment lost 1 base and the V segment lost 1 base, leaving 9 bases of the junction unmatched. There are 17 residues in the CDR3. The germline V gene encodes CDR1 LNHDA and CDR2 SQIVND (reference sequence). Here the CDR3 reads CASSIVGGTALQETQYF. The DNA of the CDR3 is TGTGCCAGTAGTATAGTCGGGGGGACGGCTCTCCAAGAGACCCAGTACTTC.

V and J are TRBV28 and TRBJ1-2, with D tentatively TRBD1 (6 bases). V gave up 2 bases and J gave up 6 bases, with 13 bases separating them. The germline V gene encodes CDR1 MDHEN and CDR2 SYDVKM. This CDR3 has 14 residues. The CDR3 DNA reads as TGTGCCAGCAGTTTAGGCAGGGGTATTGATGGCTACACCTTC. This gives the protein CASSLGRGIDGYTF.

The chain combines TRBV4-1 with TRBJ1-4; maybe TRBD1 (5 bases). Trimming took 3 bases from V and 5 from J, leaving 10 bases between them. Germline loops: CDR1 MGHRA, CDR2 YSYEKL. This CDR3 comprises 14 residues. The CDR3 region is CASSQRDLNEKLFF. The CDR3 region has the DNA TGCGCCAGCAGCCAGAGGGACTTAAATGAAAAACTGTTTTTT.

The chain employs TRBV19 and TRBJ2-1; TRBD2 is a possible D gene (6 bases). This CDR3 region has 16 residues. CDR1 LNHDA and CDR2 SQIVND come from the germline V gene (reference sequence). The V end was cut by 1 base, the J end by 0 bases, with 10 bases between. CDR3 residues: CASSIVGGSSYNEQFF. In DNA form, the CDR3 reads TGTGCCAGTAGTATAGTTGGGGGGAGCTCCTACAATGAGCAGTTCTTC.

The gene calls are TRBV7-2 and TRBJ2-7; D uncertain. CDR3 size: 13 residues. From germline, CDR1 is SGHTA and CDR2 FQGNSA. The V and J ends lost 5 bases and 5 bases respectively, with 13 bases between them. The chain's CDR3 is CASSPTYSDEQYF. DNA of the CDR3: TGTGCCAGCAGCCCCACGTATTCAGACGAGCAGTACTTC.

The V gene is TRBV5-6, the J gene TRBJ2-4; unclear D gene. CDR1 SGHDT and CDR2 YYEEEE come from the germline V gene. V was pared by 1 base and J by 7 bases, with 21 bases between. The CDR3 has 17 amino acids. The CDR3 here is CASSLSPLTVKWNIQYF. The DNA of the CDR3 is TGTGCCAGCAGCTTGTCGCCGTTAACAGTCAAATGGAACATTCAGTACTTC.

J is TRBJ1-2 and V is TRBV11-2; TRBD1 matches at 9 bases. Germline V CDR1 and CDR2: SGHAT, FQNNGV. With V trimmed by 1 base and J by 4 bases, 7 bases remained unmatched. The CDR3 length is 16 residues. The CDR3 loop reads CASSLGDRAGLYGYTF. The CDR3 DNA sequence: TGTGCCAGCAGCTTAGGGGACAGGGCTGGGCTCTATGGCTACACCTTC.

CDR3 nucleotide sequence: TGTGCCAGCAGCTTAGATAAAGGCGGGAGTCGGACAGATACGCAGTATTTT. This gives the protein CASSLDKGGSRTDTQYF. V gene TRBV7-9 combines with J gene TRBJ2-3; 7 bases match TRBD2. The ends lost 1 base at V and 3 bases at J; junction bases unmatched: 10. The CDR3 extends over 17 amino acids. In germline, CDR1 is SEHNR, CDR2 FQNEAQ (reference sequence). Full variable domain (rest looked up from reference TRBV7-9 and TRBJ2-3): DTGVSQNPRHKITKRGQNVTFRCDPISEHNRLYWYRQTLGQGPEFLTYFQNEAQLEKSRLLSDRFSAERPKGSFSTLEIQRTEQGDSAMYLCASSLDKGGSRTDTQYFGPGTRLTVL.

The rearrangement uses TRBV11-2 and TRBJ2-2, with D possibly being TRBD2 (5 bases). Germline CDR1 reads SGHAT; CDR2 reads FQNNGV. The CDR3 runs 14 residues. The V gene lost 1 base and the J gene lost 5 bases, with 8 bases spanning the gap. The CDR3 here is CASSLGPGTGELFF. Here the CDR3 DNA reads TGTGCCAGCAGCTTAGGACCGGGAACCGGGGAGCTGTTTTTT.

This clone appeared once. The J gene is TRBJ2-7, the V gene TRBV5-1; 9 bases line up with TRBD1. The CDR3 contains 16 residues. V shed 0 bases, J shed 2 bases, and the junction held 6 bases outside the gene matches. Germline V gives CDR1 SGHRS, CDR2 YFSETQ. The CDR3 here is CASSLGTGGKTYEQYF. CDR3 in DNA: TGCGCCAGCAGCTTGGGAACAGGGGGCAAGACCTACGAGCAGTACTTC.

This clone has just a few counts. The chain carries TRBV30 and TRBJ2-5, with D tentatively TRBD1 (6 bases). CDR1 GTSNPN and CDR2 SVGIG come from the germline V gene (reference sequence). This CDR3 is 16 amino acids long. With 0 bases removed from V and 3 bases from J, the gap between germline ends came to 17 bases. This CDR3 reads CAWSVRTGSKKETQYF. DNA of the CDR3: TGTGCCTGGAGTGTACGAACAGGGTCGAAAAAAGAGACCCAGTACTTC.

The rearrangement joins TRBV28 to TRBJ1-1; D is possibly TRBD1 (5 bases). This CDR3 has 17 residues. Trimming removed 6 bases at V and 1 base at J, with 21 bases between. From germline, CDR1 is MDHEN and CDR2 SYDVKM. For the CDR3, the DNA is TGTGCCAGCAGCAGGCCGAGGAAGACAGTGAAGAACACTGAAGCTTTCTTT. As protein: CASSRPRKTVKNTEAFF.

The genes are TRBV12-5 and TRBJ1-5; D gene ambiguous. V lost 1 base and J lost 6, with 7 bases in between. The germline V gene encodes CDR1 LGHNT and CDR2 FRNRAP. The CDR3 has 13 amino acids. The CDR3 DNA sequence: TGTGCTAGTGGTTTGGGAGGTCCTCAGCCCCAGCATTTT. As protein: CASGLGGPQPQHF.

This CDR3 is CASSLGLAGDVKQYF. DNA for the CDR3: TGTGCCAGCAGCTTAGGACTAGCGGGAGATGTAAAGCAGTACTTC. The genes are TRBV7-2 and TRBJ2-7, with TRBD2 identical over 12 bases. Germline CDR1 is SGHTA and CDR2 is FQGNSA. This CDR3 is 15 amino acids long. The ends lost 1 base at V and 8 bases at J; junction bases unmatched: 6.

The chain's CDR3 is CASTPLAKAGYEQFF. The CDR3 bases are TGTGCCAGCACCCCCCTAGCAAAGGCCGGGTATGAGCAGTTCTTC. V usage is TRBV6-2 or TRBV6-3 and J usage is TRBJ2-1; a possible D gene is TRBD2 (5 bases). The CDR3 contains 15 residues. Germline assignment: CDR1 MNHEY and CDR2 SVGEGT. Trimming removed 7 bases from V and 8 bases from J, with 21 bases in between.

This clone was seen just once. The chain is built from TRBV18 and TRBJ1-6; 8 nucleotides agree with TRBD1. The CDR3 spans 15 residues. The germline V gene encodes CDR1 KGHSH and CDR2 LQKENI. The J segment lost 10 bases and the V segment lost 3 bases, leaving 8 bases of the junction unmatched. The DNA of the CDR3 is TGTGCCAGCTCACCCCAGACAGGGGAGACGTCACCCCTCCACTTT. This codes for CASSPQTGETSPLHF. The full variable domain, completed using reference TRBV18 and TRBJ1-6, is NAGVMQNPRHLVRRRGQEARLRCSPMKGHSHVYWYRQLPEEGLKFMVYLQKENIIDESGMPKERFSAEFPKEGPSILRIQQVVRGDSAAYFCASSPQTGETSPLHFGNGTRLTVT.

V gene TRBV15 combines with J gene TRBJ2-3, with 11 bases lining up with TRBD2. Germline-derived CDR1 and CDR2 are LNHNV and YYDKDF (reference sequence). The CDR3 sequence is 19 residues long. V shed 2 bases, J shed 1 base, and the junction held 11 bases outside the gene matches. The CDR3 coding sequence is TGTGCCACCAGCAGAACTAGCGGGAGACCCCCCCAACGCACAGATACGCAGTATTTT. Protein: CATSRTSGRPPQRTDTQYF.